Only one count was recorded for the clone carrying this T cell receptor (beta chain). Its matching antigen is unknown. The CDR3 consists of 12 residues. Between the trimmed V and J ends, which lost 4 bases and 0 bases, there was a span of 7 bases. Germline-derived CDR1 and CDR2 are SQVTM and ANQGSEA. Profiled with immunoSEQ multiplex PCR; TCRdb holds only in-frame clones, not every one. The sample lists about 57,000 clones, around 79% occurring once. Focal radiation plus CTLA-4 blockade with ipilimumab was given to patients with chemo-refractory metastatic non-small-cell lung cancer. The sample comes from a study of radiotherapy plus CTLA-4 blockade in lung cancer. Study-wide context: With roughly 30% of patients having disease control, objective responses were seen in about 17%. Notes on the study in general: Reports identified early blood T cell clone dynamics, with interferon-beta, as the best response predictor. In blood, TCR clones derived from the tumor expanded after radiotherapy plus ipilimumab.

The starting material was peripheral blood, obtained from a patient treated with radiotherapy plus ipilimumab. The V gene is TRBV29-1, the J gene TRBJ2-7; no definite D call. The origin of this receptor is a human donor with non-small cell lung cancer who had a complete response to radiotherapy plus ipilimumab. The CDR3 loop is CSVAPGSYEQYF. Written as DNA, the CDR3 is TGCAGCGTTGCCCCGGGCTCCTACGAGCAGTACTTC.